These T cell receptor beta chains were read from a single sample in a study of CD8 T cells in Susac syndrome. TCRdb reprocessed the immunoSEQ multiplex PCR reads via MiXCR and lists one record per CDR3 protein. The sample lists about 150,000 distinct CDR3 sequences, about 95% occurring once. Sequenced material: CD4+ T cells from PBMCs. These receptors all stem from a human donor with Susac syndrome. Each CDR3 is given with its conserved first and last residue. D genes are given only for firm matches. Not every row has a clone size; where given, it reads once, few, many or a size class.

j_gene: TRBJ2-7
v_gene: TRBV18
d_gene: -
abundance: -
CDR3aa: CASSPLPPETGGSGDEQYF
CDR3nt: TGTGCCAGCTCACCACTCCCCCCTGAGACGGGTGGGAGTGGGGACGAGCAGTACTTC

j_gene: TRBJ2-1
v_gene: TRBV5-1
d_gene: -
abundance: -
CDR3aa: CASSSTGNPGDEQFF
CDR3nt: TGCGCCAGCAGCTCGACAGGTAACCCCGGGGATGAGCAGTTCTTC

j_gene: TRBJ1-5
v_gene: TRBV19
d_gene: TRBD1
abundance: -
CDR3aa: CASRDRANQPQHF
CDR3nt: TGTGCCAGTAGGGACAGGGCCAATCAGCCCCAGCATTTT

j_gene: TRBJ1-1
v_gene: TRBV29-1
d_gene: TRBD1
abundance: -
CDR3aa: CSVEGGQGFGGEAFF
CDR3nt: TGCAGCGTTGAAGGTGGACAGGGGTTCGGCGGTGAAGCTTTCTTT

j_gene: TRBJ2-2
v_gene: TRBV29-1
d_gene: -
abundance: -
CDR3aa: CSATEGPGELFF
CDR3nt: TGCAGCGCTACCGAGGGGCCCGGGGAGCTGTTTTTT

j_gene: TRBJ1-1
v_gene: TRBV5-1
d_gene: -
abundance: -
CDR3aa: CASTLDSYTEAFF
CDR3nt: TGCGCCAGCACCCTGGACAGTTACACTGAAGCTTTCTTT

j_gene: TRBJ1-5
v_gene: TRBV27
d_gene: TRBD1
abundance: -
CDR3aa: CASGGQGYQPQHF
CDR3nt: TGTGCCAGCGGGGGACAGGGCTATCAGCCCCAGCATTTT

j_gene: TRBJ1-6
v_gene: TRBV12-3/TRBV12-4
d_gene: TRBD1
abundance: -
CDR3aa: CASRRNRGNSPLHF
CDR3nt: TGTGCCAGCAGACGCAACAGGGGGAATTCACCCCTCCACTTT

j_gene: TRBJ1-1
v_gene: TRBV19
d_gene: -
abundance: -
CDR3aa: CASGRGRLNTEAFF
CDR3nt: TGTGCCAGTGGCCGGGGCCGATTGAACACTGAAGCTTTCTTT

j_gene: TRBJ1-6
v_gene: TRBV18
d_gene: -
abundance: -
CDR3aa: CASSLVYDLYNSPLHF
CDR3nt: TGTGCCAGCTCACTAGTCTATGATCTCTATAATTCACCCCTCCACTTT

j_gene: TRBJ1-1
v_gene: TRBV14
d_gene: -
abundance: -
CDR3aa: CASSPYSHRSTEAFF
CDR3nt: TGTGCCAGCAGCCCATACAGCCACAGGAGCACTGAAGCTTTCTTT

j_gene: TRBJ2-7
v_gene: TRBV7-2
d_gene: -
abundance: once
CDR3aa: CASSFRGEQYF
CDR3nt: TGTGCCAGCAGCTTTCGTGGCGAGCAGTACTTC

j_gene: TRBJ1-2
v_gene: TRBV12-3/TRBV12-4
d_gene: -
abundance: once
CDR3aa: CASSRTVTNYGYTF
CDR3nt: TGTGCCAGCAGTCGGACAGTTACTAACTATGGCTACACCTTC

j_gene: TRBJ1-1
v_gene: TRBV25-1
d_gene: -
abundance: -
CDR3aa: CASSPRGGVGGEAFF
CDR3nt: TGTGCCAGCAGCCCTCGCGGGGGGGTCGGAGGTGAAGCTTTCTTT

j_gene: TRBJ1-2
v_gene: TRBV6-6
d_gene: TRBD1
abundance: -
CDR3aa: CASSPGQSSNYGYTF
CDR3nt: TGTGCCAGCAGCCCGGGACAGTCCTCAAACTATGGCTACACCTTC

j_gene: TRBJ1-1
v_gene: TRBV7-9
d_gene: -
abundance: -
CDR3aa: CASSTLLPNTEAFF
CDR3nt: TGTGCCAGCAGCACGCTCCTACCTAACACTGAAGCTTTCTTT

j_gene: TRBJ1-3
v_gene: TRBV18
d_gene: -
abundance: -
CDR3aa: CASSPDPDRLSGNTIYF
CDR3nt: TGTGCCAGCTCACCGGACCCTGACAGGCTCTCTGGAAACACCATATATTTT

j_gene: TRBJ2-3
v_gene: TRBV4-2
d_gene: TRBD2
abundance: -
CDR3aa: CASSQDQLAGSTDTQYF
CDR3nt: TGTGCCAGCAGCCAAGATCAACTAGCGGGGAGCACAGATACGCAGTATTTT

j_gene: TRBJ1-2
v_gene: TRBV29-1
d_gene: TRBD1
abundance: -
CDR3aa: CSGDTGDYGYTF
CDR3nt: TGCAGCGGAGACACAGGGGACTATGGCTACACCTTC

j_gene: TRBJ1-1
v_gene: TRBV27
d_gene: -
abundance: once
CDR3aa: CASSLRQGRETEAFF
CDR3nt: TGTGCCAGCAGTTTAAGGCAGGGGAGGGAAACTGAAGCTTTCTTT

j_gene: TRBJ1-2
v_gene: TRBV3-1
d_gene: -
abundance: -
CDR3aa: CASSHMDSRNGYTF
CDR3nt: TGTGCCAGCAGCCATATGGACAGTAGAAATGGCTACACCTTC

j_gene: TRBJ1-1
v_gene: TRBV5-1
d_gene: -
abundance: few
CDR3aa: CASSLAIMNTEAFF
CDR3nt: TGCGCCAGCAGCTTGGCGATCATGAACACTGAAGCTTTCTTT

j_gene: TRBJ2-5
v_gene: TRBV7-4
d_gene: -
abundance: -
CDR3aa: CASSLVAGQCETQYF
CDR3nt: TGTGCCAGCAGCTTAGTGGCTGGGCAGTGTGAGACCCAGTACTTC

j_gene: TRBJ1-6
v_gene: TRBV4-1
d_gene: -
abundance: -
CDR3aa: CASSENGGARNSPLHF
CDR3nt: TGCGCCAGCAGCGAAAACGGGGGCGCACGGAATTCACCCCTCCACTTT

j_gene: TRBJ1-1
v_gene: TRBV5-1
d_gene: -
abundance: -
CDR3aa: CASSLTQLTEAFF
CDR3nt: TGCGCCAGCAGTTTGACCCAGCTCACTGAAGCTTTCTTT

j_gene: TRBJ1-1
v_gene: TRBV7-2
d_gene: TRBD1
abundance: -
CDR3aa: CASSRDRGARNTEAFF
CDR3nt: TGTGCCAGCAGCCGGGACAGGGGGGCGAGAAACACTGAAGCTTTCTTT

j_gene: TRBJ2-7
v_gene: TRBV7-6
d_gene: TRBD1
abundance: -
CDR3aa: CASSLGTGGSEQYF
CDR3nt: TGTGCCAGCAGCTTAGGGACAGGGGGCTCCGAGCAGTACTTC

j_gene: TRBJ1-1
v_gene: TRBV3-1
d_gene: -
abundance: -
CDR3aa: CASSHGGLGAFF
CDR3nt: TGTGCCAGCAGCCACGGGGGCCTTGGAGCTTTCTTT

j_gene: TRBJ2-2
v_gene: TRBV5-4
d_gene: TRBD1
abundance: -
CDR3aa: CASSLGYRGEAGELFF
CDR3nt: TGTGCCAGCAGCTTGGGTTACAGGGGCGAGGCCGGGGAGCTGTTTTTT

j_gene: TRBJ2-5
v_gene: TRBV10-2
d_gene: -
abundance: -
CDR3aa: CASSDFGETQYF
CDR3nt: TGCGCCAGCAGTGATTTCGGGGAGACCCAGTACTTC

j_gene: TRBJ2-5
v_gene: TRBV9
d_gene: -
abundance: -
CDR3aa: CASSPGLETQYF
CDR3nt: TGTGCCAGCAGCCCGGGACTCGAGACCCAGTACTTC

j_gene: TRBJ1-5
v_gene: TRBV11-2
d_gene: -
abundance: -
CDR3aa: CASSAMGNQPQHF
CDR3nt: TGTGCCAGCAGCGCGATGGGGAATCAGCCCCAGCATTTT

j_gene: TRBJ2-5
v_gene: TRBV2
d_gene: -
abundance: -
CDR3aa: CASSDLLTQYF
CDR3nt: TGTGCCAGCAGTGATCTACTGACCCAGTACTTC

j_gene: TRBJ2-4
v_gene: TRBV29-1
d_gene: TRBD2
abundance: -
CDR3aa: CSASSSGGFNIQYF
CDR3nt: TGCAGCGCCAGTTCTAGCGGGGGATTTAACATTCAGTACTTC

j_gene: TRBJ2-7
v_gene: TRBV11-2
d_gene: -
abundance: -
CDR3aa: CASSPDRRGTYEQYF
CDR3nt: TGTGCCAGCAGCCCGGACCGGCGGGGAACCTACGAGCAGTACTTC

j_gene: TRBJ1-5
v_gene: TRBV19
d_gene: -
abundance: -
CDR3aa: CASSIQGRGNQPQHF
CDR3nt: TGTGCCAGTAGTATCCAGGGGCGCGGCAATCAGCCCCAGCATTTT

j_gene: TRBJ2-7
v_gene: TRBV3-1
d_gene: TRBD2
abundance: -
CDR3aa: CASSWGGPREQYF
CDR3nt: TGTGCCAGCTCATGGGGGGGTCCGCGCGAGCAGTACTTC

j_gene: TRBJ2-3
v_gene: TRBV3-1
d_gene: -
abundance: -
CDR3aa: CASGGRDTQYF
CDR3nt: TGTGCCAGCGGGGGAAGAGATACGCAGTATTTT

j_gene: TRBJ1-1
v_gene: TRBV29-1
d_gene: TRBD1
abundance: -
CDR3aa: CSVEEDRVNTEAFF
CDR3nt: TGCAGCGTTGAAGAGGACAGGGTGAACACTGAAGCTTTCTTT

j_gene: TRBJ2-1
v_gene: TRBV27
d_gene: -
abundance: -
CDR3aa: CASSWQGSYNEQFF
CDR3nt: TGTGCCAGCAGTTGGCAGGGGAGTTACAATGAGCAGTTCTTC

j_gene: TRBJ1-1
v_gene: TRBV9
d_gene: -
abundance: once
CDR3aa: CASSVEGMTEAFF
CDR3nt: TGTGCCAGCAGCGTAGAGGGTATGACTGAAGCTTTCTTT

j_gene: TRBJ2-2
v_gene: TRBV13
d_gene: -
abundance: -
CDR3aa: CASSLGPGGPSTGELFF
CDR3nt: TGTGCCAGCAGCTTAGGCCCTGGGGGGCCGAGCACCGGGGAGCTGTTTTTT

j_gene: TRBJ2-2
v_gene: TRBV20-1
d_gene: -
abundance: -
CDR3aa: CSASSRGELFF
CDR3nt: TGCAGTGCTAGTAGCCGCGGGGAGCTGTTTTTT

j_gene: TRBJ2-3
v_gene: TRBV7-2
d_gene: -
abundance: -
CDR3aa: CASSRESDTQYF
CDR3nt: TGTGCCAGCAGCAGGGAGTCAGATACGCAGTATTTT

j_gene: TRBJ1-2
v_gene: TRBV19
d_gene: -
abundance: -
CDR3aa: CASWNRKANYGYTF
CDR3nt: TGTGCCAGTTGGAACCGGAAAGCTAACTATGGCTACACCTTC